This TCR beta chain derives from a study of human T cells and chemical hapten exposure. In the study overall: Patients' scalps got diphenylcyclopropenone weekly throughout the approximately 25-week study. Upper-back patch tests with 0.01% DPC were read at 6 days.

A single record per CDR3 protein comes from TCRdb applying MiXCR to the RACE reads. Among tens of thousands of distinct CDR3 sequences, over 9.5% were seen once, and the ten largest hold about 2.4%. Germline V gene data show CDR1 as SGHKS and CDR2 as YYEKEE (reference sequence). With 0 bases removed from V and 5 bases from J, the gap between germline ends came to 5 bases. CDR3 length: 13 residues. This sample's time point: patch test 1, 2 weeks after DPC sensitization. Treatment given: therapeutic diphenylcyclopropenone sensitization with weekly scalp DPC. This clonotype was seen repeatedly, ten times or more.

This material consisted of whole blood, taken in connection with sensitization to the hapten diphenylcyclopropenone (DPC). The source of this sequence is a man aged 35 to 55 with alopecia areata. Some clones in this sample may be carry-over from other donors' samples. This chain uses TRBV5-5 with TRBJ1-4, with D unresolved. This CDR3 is CASSLGVNEKLFF. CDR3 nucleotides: TGTGCCAGCAGCTTGGGCGTAAATGAAAAACTGTTTTTT.